Listed below are T cell receptor beta chains from one sample, sequenced in a study of beta chain features in type 1 diabetes. Data came from immunoSEQ multiplex PCR; TCRdb stores just in-frame clones and leaves some out. This table holds fewer than 200,000 clones, 10% found once. The specimen sequenced was central memory CD4+ T cells from blood. These receptors all stem from a man aged 25-45 years with type 1 diabetes. The CDR3 runs from the conserved cysteine through the conserved F or W. The order of the fields is D gene, V gene, J gene, clone size, CDR3 protein, CDR3 DNA. A D gene is named only where the DNA matches it firmly. Clone size appears in some rows only: once, few, many, or a class for an expanded clone.

D: .
V: TRBV9
J: TRBJ1-5
size: few
CDR3: CASSGQPNQPQHF
DNA: TGTGCCAGCAGCGGACAGCCCAATCAGCCCCAGCATTTT

D: TRBD1
V: TRBV4-3
J: TRBJ2-6
size: few
CDR3: CASSQDVGTGFSGANVLTF
DNA: TGCGCCAGCAGCCAAGATGTCGGGACAGGGTTCTCTGGGGCCAACGTCCTGACTTTC

D: TRBD2
V: TRBV7-2
J: TRBJ2-3
size: few
CDR3: CASREGSGREADTQYF
DNA: TGTGCCAGCAGGGAGGGTAGCGGGAGGGAAGCAGATACGCAGTATTTT

D: TRBD2
V: TRBV4-1
J: TRBJ2-2
size: .
CDR3: CASSQSGRALGELFF
DNA: TGCGCCAGCAGCCAGAGCGGGAGGGCCCTCGGGGAGCTGTTTTTT

D: TRBD1
V: TRBV7-9
J: TRBJ1-4
size: .
CDR3: CASSTGQGSNEKLFF
DNA: TGTGCCAGCAGCACCGGACAGGGTTCTAATGAAAAACTGTTTTTT

D: TRBD2
V: TRBV27
J: TRBJ2-1
size: few
CDR3: CASSFPKTSGIGEQFF
DNA: TGTGCCAGCAGTTTCCCCAAGACTAGCGGGATTGGTGAGCAGTTCTTC

D: .
V: TRBV28
J: TRBJ2-7
size: .
CDR3: CASNRVSPEQYF
DNA: TGTGCCAGCAACAGGGTATCCCCCGAGCAGTACTTC

D: TRBD1
V: TRBV7-2
J: TRBJ1-5
size: .
CDR3: CASSPRPGTGSTNQPQHF
DNA: TGTGCCAGCAGCCCCCGTCCCGGGACAGGGAGCACCAATCAGCCCCAGCATTTT

D: .
V: TRBV19
J: TRBJ1-5
size: few
CDR3: CASNNRPQHF
DNA: TGTGCCAGTAATAATCGGCCCCAGCATTTT

D: .
V: TRBV28
J: TRBJ2-7
size: few
CDR3: CASSFGQSYEQYF
DNA: TGTGCCAGCAGTTTTGGGCAGTCCTACGAGCAGTACTTC

D: .
V: TRBV18
J: TRBJ2-2
size: .
CDR3: CASSPRRGNTGELFF
DNA: TGTGCCAGCTCACCACGCAGGGGCAACACCGGGGAGCTGTTTTTT

D: .
V: TRBV6-1
J: TRBJ2-7
size: .
CDR3: CASTEGQNYEQYF
DNA: TGTGCCAGCACCGAAGGACAGAACTACGAGCAGTACTTC

D: .
V: TRBV2
J: TRBJ1-2
size: few
CDR3: CASSREGLYGYTF
DNA: TGTGCCAGCAGCAGGGAGGGGCTCTATGGCTACACCTTC

D: .
V: TRBV5-1
J: TRBJ2-3
size: .
CDR3: CASSQDSYGDTQYF
DNA: TGCGCCAGCAGCCAGGACTCCTACGGAGATACGCAGTATTTT

D: .
V: TRBV15
J: TRBJ1-4
size: .
CDR3: CATSRDGRSGNEKLFF
DNA: TGTGCCACCAGCAGAGATGGTAGAAGTGGTAATGAAAAACTGTTTTTT

D: TRBD2
V: TRBV2
J: TRBJ2-2
size: .
CDR3: CASSDGRTTGGELFF
DNA: TGTGCCAGCAGTGACGGGAGGACGACCGGTGGGGAGCTGTTTTTT

D: .
V: TRBV6-5
J: TRBJ1-2
size: .
CDR3: CASSSQTGPYGYTF
DNA: TGTGCCAGCAGTTCCCAAACAGGACCCTATGGCTACACCTTC

D: .
V: TRBV19
J: TRBJ2-7
size: few
CDR3: CASGESYEQYF
DNA: TGTGCCAGCGGGGAGTCCTACGAGCAGTACTTC

D: TRBD2
V: TRBV10-3
J: TRBJ2-2
size: few
CDR3: CAIRDGRATTGELFF
DNA: TGTGCCATCAGAGACGGGAGGGCAACCACCGGGGAGCTGTTTTTT

D: .
V: TRBV18
J: TRBJ2-7
size: few
CDR3: CASSPKSGTYEQYF
DNA: TGTGCCAGCTCACCAAAAAGCGGGACATACGAGCAGTACTTC

D: TRBD1
V: TRBV11-2
J: TRBJ2-3
size: .
CDR3: CASSSNRGADTQYF
DNA: TGTGCCAGCAGCTCGAACAGGGGCGCAGATACGCAGTATTTT

D: TRBD2
V: TRBV5-4
J: TRBJ2-3
size: few
CDR3: CASSLVLAGGTDTQYF
DNA: TGTGCCAGCAGCTTGGTTTTAGCGGGAGGCACAGATACGCAGTATTTT

D: TRBD1
V: TRBV4-2
J: TRBJ2-7
size: .
CDR3: CASSQDLQGADVEQYF
DNA: TGTGCCAGCAGCCAAGATTTGCAGGGGGCGGACGTTGAGCAGTACTTC

D: .
V: TRBV7-9
J: TRBJ2-3
size: .
CDR3: CASSLFFSADTQYF
DNA: TGTGCCAGCAGCTTATTTTTCTCGGCAGATACGCAGTATTTT

D: TRBD1
V: TRBV18
J: TRBJ2-7
size: few
CDR3: CASSLLGGGNYEQYF
DNA: TGTGCCAGCTCTCTCCTAGGGGGCGGAAACTACGAGCAGTACTTC

D: TRBD1
V: TRBV5-4
J: TRBJ1-1
size: .
CDR3: CASSPPGTGGVSAFF
DNA: TGTGCCAGCAGCCCCCCGGGTACAGGGGGCGTTTCAGCTTTCTTT

D: .
V: TRBV9
J: TRBJ2-5
size: .
CDR3: CASSVAAVPQETQYF
DNA: TGTGCCAGCAGCGTAGCGGCGGTACCCCAAGAGACCCAGTACTTC

D: TRBD2
V: TRBV28
J: TRBJ2-7
size: few
CDR3: CASSLSAGYEQYF
DNA: TGTGCCAGCAGTTTATCAGCGGGATACGAGCAGTACTTC

D: TRBD1
V: TRBV2
J: TRBJ2-7
size: .
CDR3: CASSARTGMRDEQYF
DNA: TGTGCCAGCAGCGCTCGGACAGGGATGAGGGACGAGCAGTACTTC

D: .
V: TRBV7-9
J: TRBJ1-1
size: .
CDR3: CASTLSAAVVEAFF
DNA: TGTGCCAGCACCTTGTCGGCCGCGGTGGTTGAAGCTTTCTTT

D: TRBD2
V: TRBV14
J: TRBJ2-1
size: many
CDR3: CASSPRGDGSYNEQFF
DNA: TGTGCCAGCAGCCCACGGGGGGACGGGTCCTACAATGAGCAGTTCTTC